The T cell receptor beta chain under discussion was sequenced for a study of response to subunit inactivated influenza vaccine. Findings of the study overall: With each seasonal influenza vaccination, the authors suggested, few new T cells are recruited.

The V segment lost 10 bases and the J segment 4 bases; nucleotides outside the gene matches: 6. This CDR3 has 13 amino acids. CDR1 and CDR2 from the germline V gene are MGHDK and SYGVNS. A remark on this clonotype: Its matching antigen is unknown.

TCRdb passed the RT-PCR reads through MiXCR, listing each CDR3 protein once. Of roughly 790,000 distinct CDR3 sequences listed, 20% to 25% are singletons. Sequencing used PBMCs from blood, obtained about 5 days after vaccination. This chain joins TRBV25-1 and TRBJ2-1; 8 bases are shared with TRBD2. The origin of this receptor is a man aged 45-65 years who received an inactivated influenza vaccine. CDR3 protein: CATGVAGYNEQFF. CDR3 nucleotide sequence: TGTGCCACCGGGGTAGCGGGATACAATGAGCAGTTCTTC.